The 16 T cell receptor beta chains below come from one sample, sequenced in a study of identifying expanded T cells in peripheral blood (dated by TCRdb to between 2018 and 2021). To prepare the library, the immunoSEQ multiplex PCR assay was applied. Entries here come from immuneACCESS through TCRdb and include only in-frame sequences with V and J called. Some clones fail to appear in such tables; in the studies checked, an unresolved V gene covers under half of the shortfall, and the cause of the remainder is unknown. This sample holds roughly 82,000 clones; 84% were observed only once. The ten largest clones add up to 15% to 20% of the sample. Material: blood. The receptors here all came from a person aged 18 to 75 in good health.

The chain uses TRBV4-3 and TRBJ2-7; D is unclear. V was trimmed by 4 bases and J by 2 bases, leaving 18 bases between them. There are 16 residues in the CDR3. Germline V CDR1 and CDR2: LGHNA, YSLEER. CDR3 amino acids: CASSLSTIDIPYEQYF. The CDR3, as DNA: TGCGCCAGCAGCCTTTCAACCATCGACATACCCTACGAGCAGTACTTC.

V gene TRBV27 combines with J gene TRBJ1-1; TRBD1 matches at 7 bases. Losses at the gene ends were 6 bases for V and 2 bases for J; bases not matched to a gene: 6. Germline CDR1 and CDR2: MNHEY and SMNVEV (reference sequence). The CDR3 has 14 residues. CDR3 bases: TGTGCCAGCAGGGCCGGGACAGCAAACACTGAAGCTTTCTTT. Translated: CASRAGTANTEAFF.

The rearrangement links TRBV6-1 to TRBJ2-3; D tentatively fits TRBD1 or TRBD2 (5 bases each). Germline V gene data show CDR1 as MNHNS and CDR2 as SASEGT. Trimming removed 8 bases at V and 2 bases at J, with 14 bases between. This CDR3 has 14 residues. The CDR3 is CASLGPWDTDTQYF. For the CDR3, the DNA is TGTGCCAGCTTGGGACCTTGGGACACAGATACGCAGTATTTT.

The chain links TRBV4-1 to TRBJ2-3; tentative D call: TRBD2 (6 bases). Germline CDR1 is MGHRA and CDR2 is YSYEKL. The CDR3 has 17 residues. V lost 0 bases and J lost 2, with 15 bases in between. CDR3 nucleotides: TGCGCCAGCAGCCAAGATTGGCCTAGCGACTTCACAGATACGCAGTATTTT. Residues: CASSQDWPSDFTDTQYF.

The chain recombines TRBV7-6 with TRBJ2-7; TRBD2 matches at 7 bases. This CDR3 has 15 residues. V dropped 5 bases and J dropped 0; count of bases not matched to a gene: 7. The germline V gene encodes CDR1 SGHVS and CDR2 FNYEAQ. The CDR3 protein is CASSPRGGSSYEQYF. The CDR3 DNA follows: TGTGCCAGCAGCCCTCGGGGCGGGAGCTCCTACGAGCAGTACTTC.

The chain links TRBV25-1 to TRBJ2-1, with 7 bases fitting TRBD1. CDR3 size: 14 residues. Unmatched junction bases numbered 10, after V lost 8 bases and J lost 6 bases. The germline gives CDR1 MGHDK, CDR2 SYGVNS. CDR3 protein: CASGRQGTGNEQFF. DNA of the CDR3: TGTGCCAGCGGGCGACAGGGAACAGGCAATGAGCAGTTCTTC.

V is TRBV6-5 and J is TRBJ1-5, with D possibly matching TRBD1 (5 bases). This CDR3 contains 14 residues. The germline V gene encodes CDR1 MNHEY and CDR2 SVGAGI. V lost 6 bases and J lost 9, with 18 bases in between. The CDR3 here is CASRRDSAGGPQHF. The CDR3 bases are TGTGCCAGCAGGAGAGACTCCGCCGGGGGGCCCCAGCATTTT.

V is TRBV15 and J is TRBJ2-1; 8 bases agree with TRBD2. J was trimmed by 9 bases and V by 0 bases; bases with no gene match: 10. This CDR3 region has 16 residues. CDR1 and CDR2 from the germline V gene are LNHNV and YYDKDF (reference sequence). As DNA, the CDR3 is TGTGCCACCAGCAGAGATGGAGCGGGAGTAGCAGGTGAGCAGTTCTTC. Protein sequence: CATSRDGAGVAGEQFF. The entire variable domain, with the rest obtained from reference TRBV15 and TRBJ2-1, is as follows: DAMVIQNPRYQVTQFGKPVTLSCSQTLNHNVMYWYQQKSSQAPKLLFHYYDKDFNNEADTPDNFQSRRPNTSFCFLDIRSPGLGDTAMYLCATSRDGAGVAGEQFFGPGTRLTVL.

This clone showed up just once. The chain combines TRBV29-1 with TRBJ2-3; D might be TRBD1 (5 bases). Trimming removed 0 bases at V and 10 bases at J, with 14 bases between. The germline gives CDR1 SQVTM, CDR2 ANQGSEA. The CDR3 consists of 13 residues. The CDR3 loop is CSVEEAGKGPQYF. The CDR3 coding sequence is TGCAGCGTTGAAGAGGCAGGGAAGGGGCCGCAGTATTTT.

The CDR3 protein is CSVGAIQNEQFF. The DNA for the CDR3 is TGCAGCGTCGGGGCCATACAGAATGAGCAGTTCTTC. The chain carries TRBV29-1 and TRBJ2-1; D assignment may be TRBD1 or TRBD2 (5 bases each). V was cut by 6 bases and J by 7 bases, with 13 bases left in between. Germline V gene lookup returns CDR1 SQVTM and CDR2 ANQGSEA. This CDR3 comprises 12 residues.

This clone turned up a few times. The chain carries TRBV4-3 and TRBJ2-2; D may be TRBD2 (7 bases). The germline gives CDR1 LGHNA, CDR2 YSLEER. Trimming removed 5 bases at V and 4 bases at J, with 17 bases between. The CDR3 is 16 residues long. The DNA for the CDR3 is TGCGCCAGCAGCGCGACGACGGGGGGCGCCACCGGGGAGCTGTTTTTT. Its protein is CASSATTGGATGELFF.

The V gene is TRBV10-3, the J gene TRBJ1-4, with TRBD1 matching 8 bases. V was clipped by 0 bases and J by 6 bases; unmatched bases: 6. The CDR3 extends over 16 amino acids. Looked up from germline, CDR1 is ENHRY and CDR2 is SYGVKD. CDR3 bases: TGTGCCATCAGTGAGTCGTTGGGACAGGCTTATGAAAAACTGTTTTTT. It codes for CAISESLGQAYEKLFF.

This chain uses TRBV15 with TRBJ1-3; no clear D gene. Trimming left V 0 bases short and J 0 bases short, with 12 bases between. CDR3 length equals 17 residues. Per the germline V gene, CDR1 is LNHNV and CDR2 is YYDKDF (reference sequence). CDR3 coding DNA: TGTGCCACCAGCAGAGATCTGCCGAAGAGCTCTGGAAACACCATATATTTT. Amino acid sequence: CATSRDLPKSSGNTIYF.

This chain connects TRBV7-2 to TRBJ1-1; D remains ambiguous. The V and J ends lost 5 bases and 4 bases respectively, with 17 bases between them. This CDR3 contains 15 residues. Germline assignment: CDR1 SGHTA and CDR2 FQGNSA. The CDR3 DNA reads TGTGCCAGCAGCCTATCCGAGGGATGGGGCACTGAAGCTTTCTTT. This gives the protein CASSLSEGWGTEAFF.

This clone was counted only a few times. Here the CDR3 reads CASSLGRDQPQHF. CDR3 nucleotides: TGTGCCAGCAGCTTAGGCAGGGATCAGCCCCAGCATTTT. The rearrangement uses TRBV7-2 and TRBJ1-5; a possible D gene is TRBD1 (5 bases). The CDR3 has 13 amino acids. V was pared by 1 base and J by 5 bases, with 6 bases between. Germline lookup yields CDR1 SGHTA and CDR2 FQGNSA.

The genes are TRBV7-2 and TRBJ2-7; D is undetermined. This CDR3 comprises 15 residues. V lost 4 bases, J lost 2 bases, and 15 bases lay in between. Germline V gene sequence: CDR1 SGHTA, CDR2 FQGNSA. The CDR3: CASSSQYGSPYEQYF. For the CDR3, the DNA is TGTGCCAGCAGCTCCCAGTATGGAAGCCCCTACGAGCAGTACTTC.